There are a few counts of the clone carrying this T cell receptor beta chain. Germline CDR1 and CDR2: MGHRA and YSYEKL. V shed 0 bases and J shed 3 bases, with 15 bases lying between them. The length of the CDR3 is 16 residues. The data originate from a study of identical twins. TCRdb re-called the 5' RACE reads with MiXCR, one entry per CDR3 protein. The sample records around 550,000 distinct CDR3 sequences, nearly 15% being singletons. Separately, the same data were catalogued under a study of yellow fever vaccine responses in identical twins.

The chain has TRBV4-1 and TRBJ2-7, with D maybe TRBD2 (6 bases). The clonotype was recovered from a woman aged 18-29 years in good health. Sequenced input: CD4+ T cells sorted from blood. Here the CDR3 DNA reads TGCGCCAGCAGCCAAGAGGTTCGGCTAGCGCGCTACGAGCAGTACTTC. This gives the protein CASSQEVRLARYEQYF.